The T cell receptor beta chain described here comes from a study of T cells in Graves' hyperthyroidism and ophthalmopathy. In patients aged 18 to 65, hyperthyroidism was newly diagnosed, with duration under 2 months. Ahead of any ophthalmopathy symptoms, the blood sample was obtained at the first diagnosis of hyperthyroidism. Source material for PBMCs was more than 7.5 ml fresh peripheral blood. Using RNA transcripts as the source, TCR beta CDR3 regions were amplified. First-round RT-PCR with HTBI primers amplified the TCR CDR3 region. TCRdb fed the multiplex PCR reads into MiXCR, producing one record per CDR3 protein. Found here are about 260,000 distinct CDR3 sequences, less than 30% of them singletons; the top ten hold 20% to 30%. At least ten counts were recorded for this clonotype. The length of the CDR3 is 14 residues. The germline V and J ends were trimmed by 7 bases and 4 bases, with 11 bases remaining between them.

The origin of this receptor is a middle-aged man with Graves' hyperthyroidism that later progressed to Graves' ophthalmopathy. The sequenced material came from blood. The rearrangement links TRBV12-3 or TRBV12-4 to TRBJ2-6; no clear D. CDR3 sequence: CASTSSGGANVLTF. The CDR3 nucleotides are TGTGCCAGCACTTCCTCCGGCGGGGCCAACGTCCTGACTTTC.